Shown below are 24 T cell receptor beta chains from a single sample sequenced in a study of Graves' ophthalmopathy and Graves' hyperthyroidism. Investigators amplified TCR beta CDR3 regions from RNA transcripts. First-round RT-PCR employed HTBI primers, with a second-round multiplex PCR after it. TCRdb ran MiXCR on the multiplex PCR reads and lists one entry per CDR3 protein. The sample lists roughly 700,000 distinct CDR3 sequences, around 40% occurring once. The specimen was peripheral blood. The source of these receptors is an adult man with Graves' ophthalmopathy.

On this clonotype: This may stem from a read error, because a much larger clone lies one nucleotide away. The chain has TRBV9 and TRBJ1-1, with TRBD1 as a possible D gene (6 bases). This CDR3 contains 12 residues. Trimming stripped 6 bases from V and 3 bases from J, with 9 bases between. From germline, CDR1 is SGDLS and CDR2 YYNGEE. The CDR3 here is CASNTGHTEAFF. CDR3 DNA: TGTGCCAGCAACACAGGGCACACTGAAGCTTTCTTT.

The chain has TRBV2 and TRBJ2-3; perhaps TRBD1 as D (6 bases). This CDR3 is 17 amino acids long. Trimming removed 6 bases from V and 4 bases from J, with 23 bases in between. Germline loops: CDR1 SNHLY, CDR2 FYNNEI. The CDR3 sequence: CASSVDVPGDRPDTQYF. In DNA, the CDR3 is TGTGCCAGCAGCGTTGATGTCCCAGGGGATAGACCAGATACGCAGTATTTT.

This clonotype was recorded many times. J is TRBJ1-2 and V is TRBV7-9, with TRBD1 as a possible D gene (6 bases). The V gene's germline CDR1 is SEHNR and CDR2 FQNEAQ (reference sequence). Trimming removed 5 bases from V and 6 bases from J, with 19 bases in between. This CDR3 has 15 residues. CDR3 in DNA: TGTGCCAGCAGCCCTAGCCTACAGGGAATTAATGGCTACACCTTC. Its translation is CASSPSLQGINGYTF.

This clonotype was found a few times. The chain carries TRBV19 and TRBJ1-1, with a possible D match to TRBD1 (5 bases). In germline, CDR1 is LNHDA, CDR2 SQIVND (reference sequence). V was clipped by 7 bases and J by 1 base, with 13 bases between them. The CDR3 contains 14 residues. The CDR3 DNA is TGTGCCAGTAAATTCCGCCAGGGGAACACTGAAGCTTTCTTT. Its translation: CASKFRQGNTEAFF.

This clonotype was recorded at least ten times. V gene TRBV5-8 combines with J gene TRBJ2-7; 8 positions agree with TRBD1. There are 14 residues in the CDR3. Looked up from germline, CDR1 is SGHTS and CDR2 is YDEGEE. The ends lost 4 bases at V and 2 bases at J; junction bases unmatched: 5. The CDR3 DNA reads TGTGCCAGCAGCGGGAGGACAGGGACCTACGAGCAGTACTTC. Its protein product is CASSGRTGTYEQYF. Full variable domain (missing parts from reference TRBV5-8 and TRBJ2-7): EAGVTQSPTHLIKTRGQQATLRCSPISGHTSVYWYQQALGLGLQFLLWYDEGEERNRGNFPPRFSGRQFPNYSSELNVNALELEDSALYLCASSGRTGTYEQYFGPGTRLTVT.

Points on this clonotype: Compared with germline, one end of the junction differs, possibly owing to a read error. This rearrangement joins TRBV29-1 to TRBJ1-2, with a tentative D call TRBD1 (5 bases). CDR3 length equals 12 residues. CDR1 and CDR2 from the germline V gene are SQVTM and ANQGSEA. The CDR3: CSTRIGDYSYTF. The DNA for the CDR3 is TGCAGCACGCGGATAGGGGACTATAGCTACACCTTC.

This clonotype occurred a few times. The chain employs TRBV14 and TRBJ1-4, with 11 bases lining up with TRBD1. With 4 bases clipped from V and 7 bases from J, the junction kept 11 bases outside the gene matches. The CDR3 covers 17 residues. Germline CDR1 reads SGHDN; CDR2 reads FVKESK. In DNA, the CDR3 is TGTGCCAGCAGCCTCGGGACAGGGGGTAGCGCGTCTGAAAAACTGTTTTTT. Translation gives CASSLGTGGSASEKLFF.

To note about this clonotype: One junction end does not reproduce the germline sequence, and a read error may be involved. This rearrangement joins TRBV7-3 to TRBJ1-4; unclear D gene. In germline, CDR1 is SGHTA, CDR2 FQGTGA. The CDR3 loop spans 14 amino acids. In DNA form, the CDR3 reads TGTGCCAGCAGCTTATTGGGTGATAATGGAAAACTGTTTTTT. Amino acid sequence: CASSLLGDNGKLFF.

This clonotype appeared a few times. The V and J genes are TRBV7-2 and TRBJ1-5; tentative D call: TRBD1 (5 bases). Germline CDR1 and CDR2: SGHTA and FQGNSA. Trimming pared 5 bases from V and 6 bases from J, leaving 17 bases between. The CDR3 spans 15 residues. CDR3: CASSHLQGFIQPQHF. CDR3 nucleotides: TGTGCCAGCAGCCACCTGCAGGGTTTTATTCAGCCCCAGCATTTT.

Many counts were recorded for this clonotype. The chain is built from TRBV20-1 and TRBJ2-7; D is perhaps TRBD2 (6 bases). The V gene lost 5 bases and the J gene lost 3 bases, with 17 bases spanning the gap. CDR1 DFQATT and CDR2 SNEGSKA come from the germline V gene (reference sequence). This CDR3 contains 14 residues. CDR3 nucleotides: TGCAGTGCTCCTCAACGGGAGATCGGCTACGAGCAGTACTTC. It translates to CSAPQREIGYEQYF.

Only one count was recorded for this clonotype. The CDR3 is CAIRLAGAYEQYF. The DNA for the CDR3 is TGTGCCATCAGGCTAGCGGGAGCCTACGAGCAGTACTTC. The rearrangement uses TRBV10-3 and TRBJ2-7, with 10 bases fitting TRBD2. The CDR3 extends over 13 amino acids. The germline gives CDR1 ENHRY, CDR2 SYGVKD. The trim removed 6 bases at V and 2 bases at J, leaving 1 base unmatched.

The rearrangement uses TRBV9 and TRBJ2-5; the D call may be TRBD1 or TRBD2 (6 bases each). CDR1 and CDR2 (germline): SGDLS, YYNGEE. Trimming removed 0 bases at V and 4 bases at J, with 16 bases between. The CDR3 consists of 16 residues. Written as DNA, the CDR3 is TGTGCCAGCAGCGTAGACAGGGCGGGGCGGAGAGAGACCCAGTACTTC. It encodes CASSVDRAGRRETQYF.

This clonotype appeared many times. The genes are TRBV12-3 or TRBV12-4 and TRBJ2-7; TRBD1 might be the D (5 bases). The CDR3 consists of 13 residues. Trimming shortened V by 3 bases and J by 7 bases, and 13 bases separated the two germline ends. The CDR3 reads CASSLGPSREQYF. CDR3 coding DNA: TGTGCCAGCAGTTTGGGGCCATCCCGTGAGCAGTACTTC.

This clonotype was detected many times. The V and J genes are TRBV20-1 and TRBJ1-1; unclear D gene. CDR1 is DFQATT, CDR2 SNEGSKA, per germline (reference sequence). This CDR3 has 12 residues. The ends were cut back, 1 base at V and 1 base at J, with 4 bases in the middle. The CDR3 nucleotides are TGCAGTGCTAGAGTAGAGAACACTGAAGCTTTCTTT. Encoded protein: CSARVENTEAFF.

This clonotype was found many times. The chain combines TRBV7-8 with TRBJ1-5; D gene ambiguous. The germline CDR1 and CDR2 sequences are SGHVS and FQNEAQ. CDR3 size: 15 residues. Trimming removed 2 bases from V and 2 bases from J, with 10 bases in between. The DNA for the CDR3 is TGTGCCAGCAGCTTATTTCAGGCGGGCAATCAGCCCCAGCATTTT. Translating gives CASSLFQAGNQPQHF.

This clonotype was recorded at least ten times. The chain is built from TRBV6-5 and TRBJ1-2; unclear D gene. Between the trimmed V and J ends, which lost 7 bases and 4 bases, there was a span of 16 bases. Germline V gives CDR1 MNHEY, CDR2 SVGAGI. The CDR3 spans 14 residues. CDR3 DNA: TGTGCCAGCAAGTTAAGGCCAGAAATCTATGGCTACACCTTC. Amino acid sequence: CASKLRPEIYGYTF.

This clonotype showed up just a few times. The rearrangement uses TRBV20-1 and TRBJ1-1; no reliable D call. Trimming stripped 3 bases from V and 0 bases from J, with 14 bases between. The CDR3 consists of 15 residues. Germline CDR1 DFQATT, CDR2 SNEGSKA (reference sequence). DNA for the CDR3: TGCAGTGCTAGTTTCGCAGCTATCATGAACACTGAAGCTTTCTTT. Protein: CSASFAAIMNTEAFF.

This clonotype appeared many times. The chain joins TRBV6-6 to TRBJ1-1; D is possibly TRBD1 (6 bases). Germline assignment: CDR1 MNHNY and CDR2 SVGAGI (reference sequence). This CDR3 is 14 amino acids long. V lost 6 bases to trimming and J lost 1 base, with 12 bases between them. This CDR3 reads CASRRTVQNTEAFF. The CDR3 DNA reads TGTGCCAGCAGGAGGACAGTACAGAACACTGAAGCTTTCTTT.

This chain links TRBV12-3 or TRBV12-4 with TRBJ1-6; 7 nucleotides align to TRBD1. The length of the CDR3 is 14 residues. J lost 7 bases, V lost 6 bases, and 6 bases had no gene match. In DNA, the CDR3 is TGTGCCAGCAGGGAGGGGGCGCGGAATTCACCCCTCCACTTT. Translated, it gives CASREGARNSPLHF.

This clonotype showed up many times. The rearrangement joins TRBV25-1 to TRBJ1-1, with D possibly TRBD1 on 6 matching bases. Per the germline V gene, CDR1 is MGHDK and CDR2 is SYGVNS. V gave up 4 bases and J gave up 1 base, with 10 bases separating them. The CDR3 consists of 14 residues. Here the CDR3 DNA reads TGTGCCAGCAGTGCATTGGGACAGAACACTGAAGCTTTCTTT. This encodes CASSALGQNTEAFF.

In its sample, this clonotype was seen a few times. The rearrangement links TRBV7-8 to TRBJ1-1; 9 positions match TRBD1. Germline-derived CDR1 and CDR2 are SGHVS and FQNEAQ. The V and J ends lost 6 bases and 6 bases, in that order; junction bases with no gene match: 11. The CDR3 sequence is 15 residues long. CDR3: CASRFRDRVPPEAFF. The CDR3 DNA is TGTGCCAGCAGGTTCCGGGACAGGGTTCCTCCTGAAGCTTTCTTT.

This clonotype was seen ten or more times. The V gene is TRBV7-8, the J gene TRBJ1-4; D is unresolved. The CDR3 extends over 14 amino acids. V gave up 5 bases and J gave up 8 bases, with 15 bases separating them. Germline CDR1 reads SGHVS; CDR2 reads FQNEAQ. The CDR3 reads CASSRDGFAEKLFF. For the CDR3, the DNA is TGTGCCAGCAGCCGAGACGGATTCGCCGAAAAACTGTTTTTT.

To note about this clonotype: The conserved closing phenylalanine or tryptophan is absent in this CDR3, likely reflecting a read error. The chain couples TRBV12-3 or TRBV12-4 to TRBJ2-1; a possible D gene is TRBD1 (5 bases). The ends were cut back, 6 bases at V and 3 bases at J, with 18 bases in the middle. This CDR3 comprises 16 residues. The CDR3 coding sequence is TGTGCCAGCAGCCAAACACAGGAGCTGCGCTACAATGAGCAGTTCTGC. It is translated as CASSQTQELRYNEQFC.

The CDR3 reads CASRIGLELFF. The CDR3 DNA reads as TGTGCCAGCAGAATAGGGTTGGAACTGTTTTTT. The chain employs TRBV2 and TRBJ1-4; D is ambiguous. CDR3 length: 11 residues. V gave up 6 bases and J gave up 12 bases, with 11 bases separating them. Germline CDR1 is SNHLY and CDR2 is FYNNEI.